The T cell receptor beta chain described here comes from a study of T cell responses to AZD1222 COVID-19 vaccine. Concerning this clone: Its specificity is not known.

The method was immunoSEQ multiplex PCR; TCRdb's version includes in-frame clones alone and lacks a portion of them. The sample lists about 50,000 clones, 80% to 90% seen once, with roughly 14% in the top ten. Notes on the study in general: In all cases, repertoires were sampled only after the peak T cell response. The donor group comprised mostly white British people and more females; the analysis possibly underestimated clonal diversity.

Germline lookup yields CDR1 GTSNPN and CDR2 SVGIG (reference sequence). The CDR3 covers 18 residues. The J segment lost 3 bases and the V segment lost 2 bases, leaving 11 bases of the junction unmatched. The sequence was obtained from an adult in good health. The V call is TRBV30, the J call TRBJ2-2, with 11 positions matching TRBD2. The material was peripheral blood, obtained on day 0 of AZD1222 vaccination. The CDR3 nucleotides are TGTGCCTGGAGTTCCGATCCGGGACTAGCGGTTCACACCGGGGAGCTGTTTTTT. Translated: CAWSSDPGLAVHTGELFF.